One sample yielded the 6 T cell receptor beta chains listed below, sequenced in a study of CD8 T cells in ankylosing spondylitis (TCRdb year 2017). Study-wide findings and limitations: Blood from ankylosing spondylitis patients appeared to be characterized by a TCR beta motif composed of 7 to 9 highly homologous amino acid variants.

The library was built by means of 5' RACE. The sample was run on an Illumina HiSeq 2500. TCRdb reprocessed the public reads (quality trimming at Q25 with fastp, clone calling with MiXCR) and kept in-frame beta chains. Rows matching on CDR3 protein sequence are summarized as one entry with the most common DNA and genes. This sample holds approximately 500,000 distinct CDR3 sequences; approximately 11% were observed only once. The ten largest clonotypes hold around 7% of the sample. What these receptors recognize is not known. The sequencing input was blood, either unsorted or a sorted T cell fraction (not recorded which). The origin of the receptors is a male donor with ankylosing spondylitis.

The V gene is TRBV11-1, the J gene TRBJ2-5; TRBD1 aligns across 12 bases. The CDR3 totals 18 residues. Germline V gene data show CDR1 as SGHAT and CDR2 as FQDESV (reference sequence). V lost 5 bases to trimming and J lost 5 bases; unmatched junction nucleotides: 15. DNA of the CDR3: TGTGCCAGCAGCCCGGGACAGGGGGCCGGTGGCTTTACTGAGACCCAGTACTTC. Amino acids: CASSPGQGAGGFTETQYF.

Turning to this clonotype: The junction differs from germline at one of its ends, possibly a read error. This CDR3 reads CASSPGQTEALF. The DNA of the CDR3 is TGTGCCAGCAGCCCTGGACAGACTGAAGCTCTCTTT. The chain joins TRBV12-3 or TRBV12-4 to TRBJ1-1; D is perhaps TRBD1 (6 bases). This CDR3 comprises 12 residues.

In this sample, this clonotype turned up a few times. This rearrangement joins TRBV7-8 to TRBJ2-3; D ambiguous. Deletions cut 1 base from V and 1 base from J, with 12 bases between. CDR3 size: 16 residues. Germline lookup yields CDR1 SGHVS and CDR2 FQNEAQ. In DNA form, the CDR3 reads TGTGCCAGCAGCTTAGATGGTTTTAGTGGCACAGATACGCAGTATTTT. This gives the protein CASSLDGFSGTDTQYF.

In this sample, this clonotype turned up a few times. The gene calls are TRBV5-4 and TRBJ1-5, with 10 bases that match TRBD1. Trimming removed 0 bases from V and 7 bases from J; junction bases left unmatched: 4. The CDR3 runs to 15 residues. Germline V CDR1 and CDR2: SGHNT, YYREEE (reference sequence). The CDR3 loop reads CASSLGGTGEQPQHF. CDR3 sequence (DNA): TGTGCCAGCAGCTTGGGGGGGACAGGGGAGCAGCCCCAGCATTTT.

This clonotype was recorded a few times. A read error may produce the germline difference seen at one junction end. The rearrangement links TRBV7-2 to TRBJ2-2; 8 bases match TRBD2. The length of the CDR3 is 16 residues. Germline lookup yields CDR1 SGHTA and CDR2 FQGNSA. In nucleotides, the CDR3 is TGTGCCAGCAGTTTAGCCCTCGGGGGGGGGACCGGGGAGCTGTTTTTT. This gives the protein CASSLALGGGTGELFF.

The sample holds a few counts of this clonotype. The genes are TRBV18 and TRBJ2-2; D perhaps matches TRBD2 (6 bases). The germline gives CDR1 KGHSH, CDR2 LQKENI. Trimming stripped 0 bases from V and 5 bases from J, with 7 bases between. The CDR3 sequence is 14 residues long. Here the CDR3 DNA reads TGTGCCAGCTCACCACCGGAGGGAACCGGGGAGCTGTTTTTT. Its protein product is CASSPPEGTGELFF.